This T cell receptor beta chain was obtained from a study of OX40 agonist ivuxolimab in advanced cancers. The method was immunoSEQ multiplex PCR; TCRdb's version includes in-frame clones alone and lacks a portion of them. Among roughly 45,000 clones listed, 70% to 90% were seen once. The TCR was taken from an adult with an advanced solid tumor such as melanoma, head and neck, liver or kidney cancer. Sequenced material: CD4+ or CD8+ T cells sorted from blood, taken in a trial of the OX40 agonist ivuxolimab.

The CDR3 DNA is TGTGCCAGCAGCCCTCACGGACTAGCGGGATTAGATGAGCAGTTCTTC. Protein: CASSPHGLAGLDEQFF. This sequence joins TRBV7-3 and TRBJ2-1, with 12 positions matching TRBD2. V lost 5 bases and J lost 8; bases outside the gene matches: 10. The length of the CDR3 is 16 residues. Germline-derived CDR1 and CDR2 are SGHTA and FQGTGA.